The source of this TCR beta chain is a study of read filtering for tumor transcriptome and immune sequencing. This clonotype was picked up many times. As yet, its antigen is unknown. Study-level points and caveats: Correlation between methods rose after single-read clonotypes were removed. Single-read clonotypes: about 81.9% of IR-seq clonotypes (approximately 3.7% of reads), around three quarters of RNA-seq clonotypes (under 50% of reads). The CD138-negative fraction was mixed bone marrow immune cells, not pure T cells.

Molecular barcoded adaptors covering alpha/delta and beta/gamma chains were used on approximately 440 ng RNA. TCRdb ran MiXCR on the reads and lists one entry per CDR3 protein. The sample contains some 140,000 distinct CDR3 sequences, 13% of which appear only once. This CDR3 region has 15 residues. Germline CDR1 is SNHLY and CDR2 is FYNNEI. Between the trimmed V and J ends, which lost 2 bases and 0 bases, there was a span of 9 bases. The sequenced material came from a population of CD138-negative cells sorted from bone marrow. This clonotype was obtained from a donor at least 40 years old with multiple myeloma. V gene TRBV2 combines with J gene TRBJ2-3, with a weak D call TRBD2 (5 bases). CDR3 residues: CASSEQRISTDTQYF. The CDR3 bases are TGTGCCAGCAGTGAACAGCGGATAAGCACAGATACGCAGTATTTT. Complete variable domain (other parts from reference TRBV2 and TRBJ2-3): EPEVTQTPSHQVTQMGQEVILRCVPISNHLYFYWYRQILGQKVEFLVSFYNNEISEKSEIFDDQFSVERPDGSNFTLKIRSTKLEDSAMYFCASSEQRISTDTQYFGPGTRLTVL.